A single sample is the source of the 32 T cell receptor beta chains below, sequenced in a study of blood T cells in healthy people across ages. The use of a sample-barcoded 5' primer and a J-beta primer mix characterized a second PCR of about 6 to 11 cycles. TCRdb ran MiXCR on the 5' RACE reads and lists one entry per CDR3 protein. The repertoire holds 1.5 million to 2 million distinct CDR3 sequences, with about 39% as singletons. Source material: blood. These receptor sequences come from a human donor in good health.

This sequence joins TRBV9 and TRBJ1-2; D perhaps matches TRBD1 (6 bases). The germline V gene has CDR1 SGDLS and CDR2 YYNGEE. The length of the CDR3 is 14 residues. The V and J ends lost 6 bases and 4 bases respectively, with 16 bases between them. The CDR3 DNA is TGTGCCAGCAACAAGGGGGGGGGTTTCTATGGCTACACCTTC. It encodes CASNKGGGFYGYTF.

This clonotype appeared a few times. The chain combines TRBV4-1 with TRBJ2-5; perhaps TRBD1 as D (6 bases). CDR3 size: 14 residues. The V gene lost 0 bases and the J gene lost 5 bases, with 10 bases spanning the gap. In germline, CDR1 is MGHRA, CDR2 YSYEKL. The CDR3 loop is CASSQEWGLETQYF. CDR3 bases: TGCGCCAGCAGCCAAGAATGGGGGCTGGAGACCCAGTACTTC.

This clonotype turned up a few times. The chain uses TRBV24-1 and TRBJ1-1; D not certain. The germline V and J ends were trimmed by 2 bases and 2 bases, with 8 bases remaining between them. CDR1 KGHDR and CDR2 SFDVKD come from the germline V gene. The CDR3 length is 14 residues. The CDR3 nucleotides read TGTGCCACCAGTGATTCTGGCGGAAACACTGAAGCTTTCTTT. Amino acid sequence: CATSDSGGNTEAFF.

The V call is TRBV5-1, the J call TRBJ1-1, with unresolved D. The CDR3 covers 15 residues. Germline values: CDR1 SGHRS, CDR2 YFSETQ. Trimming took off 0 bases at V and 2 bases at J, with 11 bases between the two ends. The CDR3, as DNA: TGCGCCAGCAGCTTGGTGGTCAACGGCAACACTGAAGCTTTCTTT. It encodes CASSLVVNGNTEAFF. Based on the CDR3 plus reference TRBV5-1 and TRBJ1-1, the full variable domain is KAGVTQTPRYLIKTRGQQVTLSCSPISGHRSVSWYQQTPGQGLQFLFEYFSETQRNKGNFPGRFSGRQFSNSRSEMNVSTLELGDSALYLCASSLVVNGNTEAFFGQGTRLTVV.

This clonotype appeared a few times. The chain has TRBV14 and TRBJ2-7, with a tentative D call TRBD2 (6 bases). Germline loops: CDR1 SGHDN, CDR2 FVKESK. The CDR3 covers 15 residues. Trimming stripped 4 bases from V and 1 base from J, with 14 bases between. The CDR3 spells CASSPRGWGSYEQYF. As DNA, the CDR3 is TGTGCCAGCAGCCCCCGGGGGTGGGGGTCCTACGAGCAGTACTTC.

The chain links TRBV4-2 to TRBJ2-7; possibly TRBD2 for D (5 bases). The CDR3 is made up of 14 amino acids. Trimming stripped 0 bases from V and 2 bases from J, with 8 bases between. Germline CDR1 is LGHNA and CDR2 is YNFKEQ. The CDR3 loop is CASSQELGAYEQYF. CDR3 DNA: TGTGCCAGCAGCCAAGAGCTGGGAGCCTACGAGCAGTACTTC.

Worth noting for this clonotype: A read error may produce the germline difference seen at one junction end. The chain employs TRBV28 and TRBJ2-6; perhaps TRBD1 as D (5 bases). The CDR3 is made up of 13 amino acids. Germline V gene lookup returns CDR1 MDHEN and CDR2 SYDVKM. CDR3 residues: CASIGYGANVQTF. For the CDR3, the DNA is TGTGCCAGCATAGGGTATGGGGCCAACGTCCAGACTTTC.

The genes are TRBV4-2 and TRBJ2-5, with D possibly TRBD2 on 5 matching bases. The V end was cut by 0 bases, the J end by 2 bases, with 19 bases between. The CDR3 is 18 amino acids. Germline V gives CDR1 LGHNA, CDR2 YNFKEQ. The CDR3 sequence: CASSQDPFYGLHQETQYF. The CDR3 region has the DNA TGTGCCAGCAGCCAAGATCCTTTCTACGGACTTCATCAAGAGACCCAGTACTTC.

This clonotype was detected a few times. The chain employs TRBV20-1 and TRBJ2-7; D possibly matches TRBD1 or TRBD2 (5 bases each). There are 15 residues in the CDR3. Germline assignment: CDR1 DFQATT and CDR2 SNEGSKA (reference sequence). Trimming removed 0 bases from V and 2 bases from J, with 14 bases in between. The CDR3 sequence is CSARDGGTYPYEQYF. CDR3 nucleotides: TGCAGTGCTAGAGATGGGGGTACGTATCCCTACGAGCAGTACTTC.

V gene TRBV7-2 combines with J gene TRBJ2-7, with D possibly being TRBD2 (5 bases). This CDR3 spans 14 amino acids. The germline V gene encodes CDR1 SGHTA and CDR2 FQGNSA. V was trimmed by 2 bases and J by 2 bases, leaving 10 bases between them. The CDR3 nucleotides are TGTGCCAGCAGCTTAAGTCCGACTACCTACGAGCAGTACTTC. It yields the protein CASSLSPTTYEQYF.

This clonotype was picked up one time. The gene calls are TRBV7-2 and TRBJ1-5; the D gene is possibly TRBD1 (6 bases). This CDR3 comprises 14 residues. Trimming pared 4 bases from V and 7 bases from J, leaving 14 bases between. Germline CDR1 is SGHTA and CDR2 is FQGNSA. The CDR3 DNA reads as TGTGCCAGCAGCTCTTCTTTGGGGGGCCAGCCCCAGCATTTT. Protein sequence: CASSSSLGGQPQHF.

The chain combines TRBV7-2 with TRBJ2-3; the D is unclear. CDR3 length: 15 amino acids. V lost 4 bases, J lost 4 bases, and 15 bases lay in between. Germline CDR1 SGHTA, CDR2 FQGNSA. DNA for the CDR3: TGTACCAGCAGCTGGGTGAGAGACCTTTCAGATACGCAGTATTTT. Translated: CTSSWVRDLSDTQYF.

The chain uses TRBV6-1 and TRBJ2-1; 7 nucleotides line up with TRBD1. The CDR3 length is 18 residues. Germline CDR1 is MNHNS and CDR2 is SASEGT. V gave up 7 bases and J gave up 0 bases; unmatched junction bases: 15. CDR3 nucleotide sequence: TGTGCCAGCACCCGAGTCACGACAGGGTTGATCTCCTACAATGAGCAGTTCTTC. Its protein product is CASTRVTTGLISYNEQFF.

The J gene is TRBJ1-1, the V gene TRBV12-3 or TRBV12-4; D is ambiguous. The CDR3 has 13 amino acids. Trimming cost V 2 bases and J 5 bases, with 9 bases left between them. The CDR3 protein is CASSLRRETEAFF. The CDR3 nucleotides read TGTGCCAGCAGTTTACGGAGGGAAACTGAAGCTTTCTTT.

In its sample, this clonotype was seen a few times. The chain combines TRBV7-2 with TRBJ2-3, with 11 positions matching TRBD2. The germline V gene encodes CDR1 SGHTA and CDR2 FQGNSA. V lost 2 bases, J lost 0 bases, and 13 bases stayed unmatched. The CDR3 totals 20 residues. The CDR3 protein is CASSLLAGTSGYTSTDTQYF. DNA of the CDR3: TGTGCCAGCAGCTTACTTGCGGGGACTAGCGGATATACTAGCACAGATACGCAGTATTTT.

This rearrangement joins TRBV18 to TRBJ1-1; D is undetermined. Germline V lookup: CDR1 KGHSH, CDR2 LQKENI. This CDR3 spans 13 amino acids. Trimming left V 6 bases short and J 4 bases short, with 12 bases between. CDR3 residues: CASSRTEATEAFF. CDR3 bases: TGTGCCAGCTCCCGTACCGAAGCCACTGAAGCTTTCTTT.

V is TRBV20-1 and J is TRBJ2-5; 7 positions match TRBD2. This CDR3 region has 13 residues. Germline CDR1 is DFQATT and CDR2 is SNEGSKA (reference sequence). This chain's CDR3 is CGGNLADQETQYF. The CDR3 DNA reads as TGCGGTGGGAACCTAGCGGACCAAGAGACCCAGTACTTC.

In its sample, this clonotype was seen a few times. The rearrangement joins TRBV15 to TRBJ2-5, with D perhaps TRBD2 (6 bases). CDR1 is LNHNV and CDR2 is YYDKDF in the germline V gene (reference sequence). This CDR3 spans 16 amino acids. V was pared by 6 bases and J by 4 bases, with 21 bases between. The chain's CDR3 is CATSSAGRYLLETQYF. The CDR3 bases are TGTGCCACCAGTAGCGCGGGGAGGTATCTTCTAGAGACCCAGTACTTC.

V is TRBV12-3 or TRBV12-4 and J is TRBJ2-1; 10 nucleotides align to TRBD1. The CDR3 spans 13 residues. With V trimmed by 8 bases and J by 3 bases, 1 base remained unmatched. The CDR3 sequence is CASGQGVYNEQFF. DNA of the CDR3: TGTGCCAGCGGACAGGGGGTCTACAATGAGCAGTTCTTC.

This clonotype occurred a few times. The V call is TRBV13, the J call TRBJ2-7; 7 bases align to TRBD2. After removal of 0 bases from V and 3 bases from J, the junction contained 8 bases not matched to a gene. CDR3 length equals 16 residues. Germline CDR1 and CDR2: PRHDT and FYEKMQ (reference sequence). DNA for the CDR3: TGTGCCAGCAGCTTAGGCCGGGGCGGGAGCCTCTACGAGCAGTACTTC. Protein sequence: CASSLGRGGSLYEQYF.

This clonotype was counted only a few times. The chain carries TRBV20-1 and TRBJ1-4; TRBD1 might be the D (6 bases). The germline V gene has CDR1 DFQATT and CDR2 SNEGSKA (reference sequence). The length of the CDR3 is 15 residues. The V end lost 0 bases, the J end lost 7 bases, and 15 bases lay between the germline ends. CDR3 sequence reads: CSAREQGKGGEKLFF. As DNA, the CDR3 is TGCAGTGCTAGAGAACAGGGTAAAGGTGGTGAAAAACTGTTTTTT.

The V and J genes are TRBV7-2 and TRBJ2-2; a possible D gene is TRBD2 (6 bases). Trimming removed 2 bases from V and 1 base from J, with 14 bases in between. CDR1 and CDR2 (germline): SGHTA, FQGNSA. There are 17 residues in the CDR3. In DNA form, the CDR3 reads TGTGCCAGCAGCTTAATCCGGGACTTTATGAACACCGGGGAGCTGTTTTTT. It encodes CASSLIRDFMNTGELFF.

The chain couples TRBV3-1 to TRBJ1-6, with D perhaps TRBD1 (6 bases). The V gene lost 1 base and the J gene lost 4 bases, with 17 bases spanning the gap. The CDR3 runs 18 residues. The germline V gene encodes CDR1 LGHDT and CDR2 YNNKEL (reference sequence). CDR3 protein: CASSQAGAGAVYNSPLHF. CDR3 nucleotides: TGTGCCAGCAGCCAAGCGGGGGCAGGGGCGGTATATAATTCACCCCTCCACTTT.

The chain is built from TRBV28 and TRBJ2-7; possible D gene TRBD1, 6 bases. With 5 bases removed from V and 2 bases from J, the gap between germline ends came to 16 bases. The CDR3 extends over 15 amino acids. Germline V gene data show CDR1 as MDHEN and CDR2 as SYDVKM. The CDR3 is CASSTTSGQTYEQYF. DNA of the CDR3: TGTGCCAGCAGTACCACCTCAGGACAGACCTACGAGCAGTACTTC.

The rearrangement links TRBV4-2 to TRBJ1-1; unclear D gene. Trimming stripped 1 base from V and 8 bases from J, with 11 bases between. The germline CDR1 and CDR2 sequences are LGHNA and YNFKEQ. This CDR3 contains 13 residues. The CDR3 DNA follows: TGTGCCAGCAGCCAAGGACGGAACTCGGAAGCTTTCTTT. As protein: CASSQGRNSEAFF.

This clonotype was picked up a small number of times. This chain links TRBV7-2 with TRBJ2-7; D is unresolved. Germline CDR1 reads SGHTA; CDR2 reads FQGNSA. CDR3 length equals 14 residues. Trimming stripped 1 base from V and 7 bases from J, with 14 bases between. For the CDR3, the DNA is TGTGCCAGCAGCTTAGTCTTCGTTGGGGTAGAGCAGTACTTC. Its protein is CASSLVFVGVEQYF. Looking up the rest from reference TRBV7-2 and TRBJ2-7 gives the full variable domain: GAGVSQSPSNKVTEKGKDVELRCDPISGHTALYWYRQSLGQGLEFLIYFQGNSAPDKSGLPSDRFSAERTGGSVSTLTIQRTQQEDSAVYLCASSLVFVGVEQYFGPGTRLTVT.

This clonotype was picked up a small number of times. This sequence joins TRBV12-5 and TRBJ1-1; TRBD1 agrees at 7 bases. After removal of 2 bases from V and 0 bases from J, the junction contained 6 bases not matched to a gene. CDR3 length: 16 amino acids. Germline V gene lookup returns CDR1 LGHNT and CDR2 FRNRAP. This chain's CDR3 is CASGLIWDSMNTEAFF. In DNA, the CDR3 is TGTGCTAGTGGTTTGATCTGGGACAGCATGAACACTGAAGCTTTCTTT.

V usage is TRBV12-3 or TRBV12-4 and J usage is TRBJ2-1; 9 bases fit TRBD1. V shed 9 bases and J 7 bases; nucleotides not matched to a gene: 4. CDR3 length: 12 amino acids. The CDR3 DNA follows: TGTGCCAGTCCGGGACAGGGAAATGAGCAGTTCTTC. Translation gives CASPGQGNEQFF.

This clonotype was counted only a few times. CDR3 bases: TGCAGTGCTAGAGATCCCAACGGGTCCTACGAGCAGTACTTC. It is translated as CSARDPNGSYEQYF. This sequence joins TRBV20-1 and TRBJ2-7; D ambiguous. Per the germline V gene, CDR1 is DFQATT and CDR2 is SNEGSKA (reference sequence). The CDR3 length is 14 residues. V was shortened by 0 bases and J by 1 base, with 10 bases between the two germline ends.

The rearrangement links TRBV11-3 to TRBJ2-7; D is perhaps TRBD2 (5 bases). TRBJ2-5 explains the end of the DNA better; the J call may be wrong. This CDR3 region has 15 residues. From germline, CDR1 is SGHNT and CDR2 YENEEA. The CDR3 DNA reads TGTGCCAGCAGCGGCTACTCTAGGGAGCGAGAGACCCAGTACTTC. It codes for CASSGYSRERETQYF.

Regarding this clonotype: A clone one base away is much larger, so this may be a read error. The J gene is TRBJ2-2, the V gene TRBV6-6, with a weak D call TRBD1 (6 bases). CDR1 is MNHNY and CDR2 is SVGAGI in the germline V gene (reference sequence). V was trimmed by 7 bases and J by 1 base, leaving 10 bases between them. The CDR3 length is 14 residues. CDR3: CASTLTGNTGELFF. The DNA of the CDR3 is TGTGCCAGCACCTTGACAGGGAACACCGGGGAGCTGTTTTTT.

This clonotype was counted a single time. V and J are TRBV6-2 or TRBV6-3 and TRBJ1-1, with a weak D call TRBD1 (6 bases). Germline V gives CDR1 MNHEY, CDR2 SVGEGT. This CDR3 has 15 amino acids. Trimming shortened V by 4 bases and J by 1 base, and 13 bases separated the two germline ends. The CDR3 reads CASSFLQGENTEAFF. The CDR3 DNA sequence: TGTGCCAGCAGTTTCCTACAGGGCGAGAACACTGAAGCTTTCTTT.